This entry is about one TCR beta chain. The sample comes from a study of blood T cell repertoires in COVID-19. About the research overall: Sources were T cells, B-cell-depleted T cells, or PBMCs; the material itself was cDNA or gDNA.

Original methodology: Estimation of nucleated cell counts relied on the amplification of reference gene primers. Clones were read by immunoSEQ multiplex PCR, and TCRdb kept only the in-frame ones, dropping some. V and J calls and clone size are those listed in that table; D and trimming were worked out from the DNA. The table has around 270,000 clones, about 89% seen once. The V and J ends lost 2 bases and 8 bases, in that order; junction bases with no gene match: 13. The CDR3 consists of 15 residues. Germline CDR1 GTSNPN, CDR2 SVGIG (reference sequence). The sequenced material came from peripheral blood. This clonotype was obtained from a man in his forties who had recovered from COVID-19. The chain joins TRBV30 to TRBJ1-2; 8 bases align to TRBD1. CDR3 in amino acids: CAWSSSRTGLKGYTF. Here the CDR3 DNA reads TGTGCCTGGAGTTCATCTAGGACAGGGCTAAAAGGCTACACCTTC.